The 17 T cell receptor beta chains below come from one sample, sequenced in a study of radiation and T cells in renal cell carcinoma. The sample's treatment: treatment-naive control, cytoreductive nephrectomy. Profiled with immunoSEQ multiplex PCR; TCRdb holds only in-frame clones, not every one. The sample yields some 21,000 clones, roughly 53% seen once. The source material was tumor tissue, sampled from a patient whose treatment was nephrectomy without radiotherapy. Receptors were obtained from a human donor with renal cell carcinoma.

V and J are TRBV7-3 and TRBJ2-5, with D perhaps TRBD2 (7 bases). Trimming left V 5 bases short and J 5 bases short, with 18 bases between. CDR3 size: 15 residues. The V gene's germline CDR1 is SGHTA and CDR2 FQGTGA. The CDR3 region has the DNA TGTGCCAGCAGCCCTCAGGGAGGGGGTAGGGAGACCCAGTACTTC. Its protein is CASSPQGGGRETQYF.

J is TRBJ2-1 and V is TRBV5-6; 7 nucleotides align to TRBD2. Trimming took 0 bases from V and 14 from J; bases not matched to a gene: 2. The CDR3 is 11 amino acids. Germline CDR1 reads SGHDT; CDR2 reads YYEEEE. The chain's CDR3 is CASSLGTREFF. The DNA for the CDR3 is TGTGCCAGCAGCTTGGGGACTAGGGAGTTCTTC.

CDR3 DNA: TGCGCCAGCAGTCGTGAAGGAAGCTCTGGAAACACCATATATTTT. This codes for CASSREGSSGNTIYF. The chain couples TRBV5-1 to TRBJ1-3, with unresolved D. Germline V gives CDR1 SGHRS, CDR2 YFSETQ. The CDR3 has 15 residues. The V and J ends lost 5 bases and 0 bases respectively, with 12 bases between them.

The V and J genes are TRBV18 and TRBJ2-7; the D gene could be TRBD1 or TRBD2 (5 bases each). Germline V CDR1 and CDR2: KGHSH, LQKENI. The CDR3 has 15 residues. V shed 1 base and J shed 6 bases, with 16 bases lying between them. CDR3 protein: CASSPRDGEFGEQYF. The CDR3 region has the DNA TGTGCCAGCTCACCACGGGACGGGGAATTCGGCGAGCAGTACTTC.

This rearrangement joins TRBV15 to TRBJ2-2, with D possibly TRBD2 on 6 matching bases. The CDR3 has 14 residues. Trimming shortened V by 7 bases and J by 3 bases, and 12 bases separated the two germline ends. Germline CDR1 LNHNV, CDR2 YYDKDF (reference sequence). CDR3 in DNA: TGTGCCACCAACCGGGACTCGTACACCGGGGAGCTGTTTTTT. This encodes CATNRDSYTGELFF. The complete variable domain, with remaining parts taken from reference TRBV15 and TRBJ2-2, reads DAMVIQNPRYQVTQFGKPVTLSCSQTLNHNVMYWYQQKSSQAPKLLFHYYDKDFNNEADTPDNFQSRRPNTSFCFLDIRSPGLGDTAMYLCATNRDSYTGELFFGEGSRLTVL.

This chain uses TRBV7-2 with TRBJ2-2; D remains unclear. Per the germline V gene, CDR1 is SGHTA and CDR2 is FQGNSA. The CDR3 is 14 residues long. Deletions cut 3 bases from V and 4 bases from J, with 9 bases between. DNA for the CDR3: TGTGCCAGCAGCTTCGCCGGATCCACCGGGGAGCTGTTTTTT. Protein sequence: CASSFAGSTGELFF.

Ten or more counts support this clone. This rearrangement joins TRBV30 to TRBJ2-6; 7 bases agree with TRBD2. The CDR3 is made up of 16 amino acids. The trim removed 2 bases at V and 2 bases at J, leaving 6 bases unmatched. CDR1 is GTSNPN, CDR2 SVGIG, per germline (reference sequence). This chain's CDR3 is CAWSRGGYPGANVLTF. The CDR3 bases are TGTGCCTGGAGTAGGGGAGGGTATCCTGGGGCCAACGTCCTGACTTTC.

This clone was detected a few times. The chain uses TRBV6-5 and TRBJ1-4; D may be TRBD1 (5 bases). Per germline, CDR1 MNHEY and CDR2 SVGAGI. This CDR3 spans 13 amino acids. V lost 4 bases and J 11 bases, leaving 14 bases between the germline ends. In DNA, the CDR3 is TGTGCCAGCAGTTCCTCGGTGGGGCGTAAACTGTTTTTT. It specifies CASSSSVGRKLFF.

V gene TRBV5-1 combines with J gene TRBJ2-2; 9 bases line up with TRBD1. CDR3 length equals 17 residues. Germline assignment: CDR1 SGHRS and CDR2 YFSETQ. V gave up 1 base and J gave up 4 bases; unmatched junction bases: 8. In nucleotides, the CDR3 is TGCGCCAGCAGCTTGAGCGGGACAGGGCTTTCCACCGGGGAGCTGTTTTTT. It translates to CASSLSGTGLSTGELFF.

This sequence joins TRBV27 and TRBJ2-2; D gene ambiguous. Germline V CDR1 and CDR2: MNHEY, SMNVEV (reference sequence). The CDR3 length is 11 residues. V shed 2 bases and J shed 6 bases, with 1 base lying between them. The CDR3, as DNA: TGTGCCAGCAGTTTAGCCGGGGAGCTGTTTTTT. Translation gives CASSLAGELFF.

This clone was found a few times. The chain couples TRBV5-1 to TRBJ2-7; a weak D match, TRBD1 (6 bases). The V end was cut by 0 bases, the J end by 5 bases, with 15 bases between. Germline-derived CDR1 and CDR2 are SGHRS and YFSETQ. The CDR3 is 15 residues long. The CDR3 nucleotides read TGCGCCAGCAGCTTGGCCGGTGCGTGGGGGCACGAGCAGTACTTC. Its translation is CASSLAGAWGHEQYF.

In nucleotides, the CDR3 is TGTGCCAGCAGCCGATCGACAGGAGGGTACGAGCAGTACTTC. Its protein product is CASSRSTGGYEQYF. This sequence joins TRBV27 and TRBJ2-7, with D perhaps being TRBD1 or TRBD2 (6 bases each). CDR1 and CDR2 from the germline V gene are MNHEY and SMNVEV (reference sequence). CDR3 length: 14 amino acids. V lost 6 bases and J 4 bases, leaving 16 bases between the germline ends.

This clone has a handful of counts. The chain joins TRBV10-2 to TRBJ1-5; D remains ambiguous. The V end lost 8 bases, the J end lost 3 bases, and 8 bases lay between the germline ends. CDR3 length: 12 amino acids. Germline assignment: CDR1 WSHSY and CDR2 SAAADI. The DNA for the CDR3 is TGCGCCAGCTCGGGTAACAATCAGCCCCAGCATTTT. Protein: CASSGNNQPQHF.

V and J are TRBV5-8 and TRBJ2-5, with D perhaps given as TRBD1 or TRBD2 (5 bases each). Germline V gives CDR1 SGHTS, CDR2 YDEGEE. The CDR3 runs 14 residues. The V gene lost 1 base and the J gene lost 4 bases, with 11 bases spanning the gap. CDR3: CASSLFGGGETQYF. The CDR3 coding sequence is TGTGCCAGCAGCTTGTTTGGGGGTGGAGAGACCCAGTACTTC.

V usage is TRBV7-2 and J usage is TRBJ1-1, with a possible D match to TRBD1 (6 bases). Germline V gene data show CDR1 as SGHTA and CDR2 as FQGNSA. This CDR3 spans 16 amino acids. V was trimmed by 0 bases and J by 4 bases, leaving 15 bases between them. CDR3 nucleotide sequence: TGTGCCAGCAGCTTAGCAGGGGCAGGGGCAGGCACTGAAGCTTTCTTT. Translating it yields CASSLAGAGAGTEAFF.

This clone was detected only a few times. The V gene is TRBV14, the J gene TRBJ2-3; D unresolved. This CDR3 comprises 14 residues. V gave up 3 bases and J gave up 2 bases, with 9 bases separating them. Germline lookup yields CDR1 SGHDN and CDR2 FVKESK. DNA of the CDR3: TGTGCCAGCAGCCACCTGGGTCTCACAGATACGCAGTATTTT. This translates into CASSHLGLTDTQYF.

The chain links TRBV7-2 to TRBJ1-1; a possible D gene is TRBD1 (6 bases). The germline V gene encodes CDR1 SGHTA and CDR2 FQGNSA. The CDR3 runs to 17 residues. V shed 2 bases and J shed 2 bases, with 18 bases lying between them. As DNA, the CDR3 is TGTGCCAGCAGCTTATCCGGGGGGGCGAAACGAAACACTGAAGCTTTCTTT. It codes for CASSLSGGAKRNTEAFF.